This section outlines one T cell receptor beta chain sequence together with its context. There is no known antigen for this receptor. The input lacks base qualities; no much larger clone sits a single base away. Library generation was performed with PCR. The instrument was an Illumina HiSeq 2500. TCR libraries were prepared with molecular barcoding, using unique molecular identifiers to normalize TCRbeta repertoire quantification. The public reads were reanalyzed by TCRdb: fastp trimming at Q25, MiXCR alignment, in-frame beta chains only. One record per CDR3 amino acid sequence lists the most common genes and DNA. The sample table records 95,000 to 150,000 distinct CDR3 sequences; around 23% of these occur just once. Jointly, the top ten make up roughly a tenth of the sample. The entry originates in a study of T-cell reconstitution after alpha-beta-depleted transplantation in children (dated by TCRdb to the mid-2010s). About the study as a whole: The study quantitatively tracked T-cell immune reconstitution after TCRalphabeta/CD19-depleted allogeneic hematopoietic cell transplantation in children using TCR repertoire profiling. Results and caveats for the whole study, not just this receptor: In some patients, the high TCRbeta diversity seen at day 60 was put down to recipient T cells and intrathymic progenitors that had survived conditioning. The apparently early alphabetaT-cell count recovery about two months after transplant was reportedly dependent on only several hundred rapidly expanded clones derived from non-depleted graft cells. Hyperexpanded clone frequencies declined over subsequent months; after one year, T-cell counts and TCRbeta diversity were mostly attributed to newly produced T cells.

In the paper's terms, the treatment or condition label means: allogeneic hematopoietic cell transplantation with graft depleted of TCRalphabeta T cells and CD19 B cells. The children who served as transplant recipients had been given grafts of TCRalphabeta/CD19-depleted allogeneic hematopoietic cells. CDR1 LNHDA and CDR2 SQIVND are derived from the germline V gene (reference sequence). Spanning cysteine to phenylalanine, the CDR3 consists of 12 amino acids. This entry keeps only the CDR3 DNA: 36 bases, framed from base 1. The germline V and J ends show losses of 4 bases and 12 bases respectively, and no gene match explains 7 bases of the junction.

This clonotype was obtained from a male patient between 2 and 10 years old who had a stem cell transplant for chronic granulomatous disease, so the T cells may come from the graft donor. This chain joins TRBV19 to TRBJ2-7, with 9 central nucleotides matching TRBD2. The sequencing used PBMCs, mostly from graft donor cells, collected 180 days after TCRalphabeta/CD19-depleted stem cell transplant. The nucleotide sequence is TGTGCCAGTAGTACGGCGCTAGCGGGACCGTACTTC. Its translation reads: CASSTALAGPYF.